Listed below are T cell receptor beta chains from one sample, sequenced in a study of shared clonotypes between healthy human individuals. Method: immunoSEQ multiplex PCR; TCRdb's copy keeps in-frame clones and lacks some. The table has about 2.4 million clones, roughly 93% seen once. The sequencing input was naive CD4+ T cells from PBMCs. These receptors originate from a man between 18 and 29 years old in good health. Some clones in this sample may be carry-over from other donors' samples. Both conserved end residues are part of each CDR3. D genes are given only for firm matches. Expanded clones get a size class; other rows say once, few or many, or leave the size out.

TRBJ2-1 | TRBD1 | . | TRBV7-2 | CASSYRGRNEQFF | TGTGCCAGCAGCTACAGGGGGCGGAATGAGCAGTTCTTC
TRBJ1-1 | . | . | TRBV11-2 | CASSFRTEAFF | TGTGCCAGCAGCTTTAGGACTGAAGCTTTCTTT
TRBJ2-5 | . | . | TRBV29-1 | CSAGTETQYF | TGCAGCGCAGGAACAGAGACCCAGTACTTC
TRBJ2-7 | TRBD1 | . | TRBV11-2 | CASRIWTGSSYEQYF | TGTGCCAGCAGAATTTGGACAGGGAGCTCCTACGAGCAGTACTTC
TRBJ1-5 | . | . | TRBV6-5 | CASSRTARDQPQHF | TGTGCCAGCAGTCGGACGGCCCGCGATCAGCCCCAGCATTTT
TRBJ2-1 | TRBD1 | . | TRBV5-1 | CASSSLGQGLTDEQFF | TGCGCCAGCAGCTCCCTCGGACAGGGTCTTACGGATGAGCAGTTCTTC
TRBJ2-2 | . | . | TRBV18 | CASSPGTANTGELFF | TGTGCCAGCTCACCGGGGACGGCGAACACCGGGGAGCTGTTTTTT
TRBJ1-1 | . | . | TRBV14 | CASSQLGLNTEAFF | TGTGCCAGCAGCCAATTAGGATTGAACACTGAAGCTTTCTTT
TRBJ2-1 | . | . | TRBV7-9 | CASSSAVNEQFF | TGTGCCAGCAGCTCGGCGGTAAATGAGCAGTTCTTC
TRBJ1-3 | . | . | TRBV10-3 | CAISVDSSGNTIYF | TGTGCCATCAGTGTCGACAGCTCTGGAAACACCATATATTTT
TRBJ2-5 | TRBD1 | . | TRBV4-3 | CASSQGYRQGPQETQYF | TGCGCCAGCAGCCAAGGGTACAGACAGGGGCCTCAAGAGACCCAGTACTTC
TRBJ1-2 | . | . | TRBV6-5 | CASNPANYGYTF | TGTGCCAGCAATCCAGCTAACTATGGCTACACCTTC
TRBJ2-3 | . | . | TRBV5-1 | CASSLEWGTDTQYF | TGCGCCAGCAGCTTGGAATGGGGCACAGATACGCAGTATTTT
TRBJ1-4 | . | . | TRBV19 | CASSITLSEKLFF | TGTGCCAGTAGTATAACCCTCAGTGAAAAACTGTTTTTT
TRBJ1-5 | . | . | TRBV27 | CASSLSRGGGQPQHF | TGTGCCAGCAGTTTGTCCAGGGGAGGAGGTCAGCCCCAGCATTTT
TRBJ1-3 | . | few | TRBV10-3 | CAISEPGEMGGNTIYF | TGTGCCATCAGTGAGCCCGGGGAGATGGGGGGAAACACCATATATTTT
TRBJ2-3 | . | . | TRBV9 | CASSVGTHSDTQYF | TGTGCCAGCAGCGTAGGGACTCACTCAGATACGCAGTATTTT
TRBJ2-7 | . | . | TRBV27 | CASSLSPAGTSYEQYF | TGTGCCAGCAGTTTATCGCCCGCAGGTACATCCTACGAGCAGTACTTC
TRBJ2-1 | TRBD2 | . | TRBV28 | CASSSILAGWSRSSFF | TGTGCCAGCAGTTCGATACTAGCGGGATGGTCACGGTCGTCGTTCTTC
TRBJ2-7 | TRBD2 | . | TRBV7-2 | CASSESGGYEQYF | TGTGCCAGCAGCGAATCGGGGGGCTACGAGCAGTACTTC
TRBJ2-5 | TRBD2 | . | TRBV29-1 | CSGIPRTRKTQYF | TGCAGCGGAATACCGAGGACTAGAAAGACCCAGTACTTC
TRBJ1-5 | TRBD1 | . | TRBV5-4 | CASSLGPGQGNQPQHF | TGTGCCAGCAGCTTGGGGCCGGGACAGGGGAATCAGCCCCAGCATTTT
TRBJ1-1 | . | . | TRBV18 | CASSPEMVSTEAFF | TGTGCCAGCTCACCAGAGATGGTCAGCACTGAAGCTTTCTTT
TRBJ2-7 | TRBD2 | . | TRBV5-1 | CASSLGSAGASYEQYF | TGCGCCAGCAGCTTGGGATCAGCGGGGGCCTCCTACGAGCAGTACTTC
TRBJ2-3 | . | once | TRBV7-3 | CASSLIKVAREDTQYF | TGTGCCAGCAGCTTAATAAAGGTTGCTAGGGAAGATACGCAGTATTTT
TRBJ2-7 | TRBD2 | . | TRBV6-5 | CASGVLAGGINEQYF | TGTGCCAGCGGAGTCTTAGCGGGAGGAATTAACGAGCAGTACTTC
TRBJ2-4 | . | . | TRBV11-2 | CASSFTGTQQYF | TGTGCCAGCAGCTTTACCGGGACACAGCAGTACTTC
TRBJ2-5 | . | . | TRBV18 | CASSPGLQETQYF | TGTGCCAGCTCTCCGGGCCTTCAAGAGACCCAGTACTTC
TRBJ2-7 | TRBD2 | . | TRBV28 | CASRRTSGLYEQYF | TGTGCCAGCAGGCGGACTAGCGGATTATACGAGCAGTACTTC
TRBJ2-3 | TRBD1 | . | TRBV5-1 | CASSLAGGTRGATDTQYF | TGCGCCAGCAGCTTGGCAGGGGGCACGCGCGGGGCCACAGATACGCAGTATTTT
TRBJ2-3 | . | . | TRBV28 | CASSFSREEIAERDTQYF | TGTGCCAGCAGTTTCTCCAGGGAGGAGATCGCCGAGAGAGATACGCAGTATTTT
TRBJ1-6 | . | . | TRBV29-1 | CSAKTRVDSPLHF | TGCAGCGCTAAGACCAGAGTTGATTCACCCCTCCACTTT
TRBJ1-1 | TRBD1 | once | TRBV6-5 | CASSRDRGRAFF | TGTGCCAGCAGCCGGGACAGGGGACGAGCTTTCTTT
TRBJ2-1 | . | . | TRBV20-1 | CSARAGREQFF | TGCAGTGCTAGAGCCGGTCGTGAGCAGTTCTTC
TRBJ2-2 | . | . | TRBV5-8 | CASRIRAAGELFF | TGTGCCAGCAGGATCAGGGCGGCCGGGGAGCTGTTTTTT
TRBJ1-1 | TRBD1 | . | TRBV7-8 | CASSLVRLRTGNTEAFF | TGTGCCAGCAGCTTAGTACGTCTCCGGACAGGGAACACTGAAGCTTTCTTT
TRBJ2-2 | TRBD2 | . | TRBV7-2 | CIPGTMSGELFF | TGTATTCCCGGGACTATGAGCGGGGAGCTGTTTTTT
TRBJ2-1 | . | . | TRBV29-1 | CSVVTRANLDEQFF | TGCAGCGTCGTGACTAGGGCGAATTTGGATGAGCAGTTCTTC
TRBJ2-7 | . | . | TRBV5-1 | CASSLTGNEQYF | TGCGCCAGCAGCTTGACCGGGAACGAGCAGTACTTC
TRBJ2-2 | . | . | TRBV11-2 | CASRNTGELFF | TGTGCCAGCAGGAACACCGGGGAGCTGTTTTTT
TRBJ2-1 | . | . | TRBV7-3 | CASSPPSGNEQFF | TGTGCCAGCAGCCCGCCTAGTGGCAATGAGCAGTTCTTC
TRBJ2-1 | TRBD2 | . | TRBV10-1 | CASSELGLGSNEQFF | TGCGCCAGCAGTGAGTTGGGACTAGGAAGCAATGAGCAGTTCTTC
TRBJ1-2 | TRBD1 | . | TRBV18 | CASSPDLGQVLGTF | TGTGCCAGCTCACCTGACCTGGGACAGGTGCTGGGAACCTTC
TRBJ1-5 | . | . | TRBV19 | CATSLWGQPQHF | TGTGCCACGAGTCTCTGGGGTCAGCCCCAGCATTTT